A selection of T cell receptor beta chains follows, all from one sample in a study of blood T cell repertoires in COVID-19. The repertoire was sequenced with immunoSEQ multiplex PCR; TCRdb's copy has only in-frame clones and lacks some. The table shows about 250,000 clones, with 88% occurring only once. Sequenced material: peripheral blood. The receptor set was obtained from a young woman with COVID-19, enrolled during active disease. CDR3s include the opening cysteine and the closing phenylalanine or tryptophan. The D gene is left open where the match is weak. Not all rows give a size; the values are once, few, many and, for expanded clones, a class.

v_gene: TRBV2
abundance: .
d_gene: .
j_gene: TRBJ1-4
CDR3aa: CASNGGREEKLFF

v_gene: TRBV19
abundance: .
d_gene: .
j_gene: TRBJ1-5
CDR3aa: CASRDIQRLAPQHF

v_gene: TRBV2
abundance: .
d_gene: .
j_gene: TRBJ1-2
CDR3aa: CASRAANRSGYTF

v_gene: TRBV5-1
abundance: .
d_gene: .
j_gene: TRBJ2-2
CDR3aa: CASSLGRETGELFF

v_gene: TRBV7-2
abundance: few
d_gene: .
j_gene: TRBJ2-3
CDR3aa: CASSPGGTDTQYF

v_gene: TRBV7-8
abundance: .
d_gene: TRBD2
j_gene: TRBJ2-1
CDR3aa: CASSSTSGSNEQFF

v_gene: TRBV4-1
abundance: .
d_gene: .
j_gene: TRBJ1-1
CDR3aa: CASSQLPYSIGNTEAFF

v_gene: TRBV7-6
abundance: .
d_gene: TRBD1
j_gene: TRBJ1-6
CDR3aa: CASTVNQGTGGFRLHF

v_gene: TRBV9
abundance: .
d_gene: TRBD2
j_gene: TRBJ2-2
CDR3aa: CASSVETSGRTANTGELFF

v_gene: TRBV28
abundance: .
d_gene: .
j_gene: TRBJ2-5
CDR3aa: CASSVNRGAGETQYF

v_gene: TRBV5-1
abundance: .
d_gene: .
j_gene: TRBJ2-7
CDR3aa: CASSLVQANSYEQYF

v_gene: TRBV15
abundance: .
d_gene: .
j_gene: TRBJ1-2
CDR3aa: CATSRIGTYYGYTF

v_gene: TRBV29-1
abundance: .
d_gene: .
j_gene: TRBJ1-4
CDR3aa: CSVGMGSEKLFF

v_gene: TRBV5-4
abundance: .
d_gene: .
j_gene: TRBJ1-2
CDR3aa: CASSSGHRGVYGYTF

v_gene: TRBV21-1
abundance: .
d_gene: .
j_gene: TRBJ2-3
CDR3aa: CASSARTAPATDTQYF

v_gene: TRBV12-3/TRBV12-4
abundance: .
d_gene: TRBD1
j_gene: TRBJ1-2
CDR3aa: CARRGTANYGYTF

v_gene: TRBV10-3
abundance: .
d_gene: TRBD1
j_gene: TRBJ1-1
CDR3aa: CAIGAQGMNTEAFF

v_gene: TRBV7-9
abundance: .
d_gene: TRBD1
j_gene: TRBJ2-2
CDR3aa: CASSLQGDGELFF

v_gene: TRBV5-1
abundance: .
d_gene: .
j_gene: TRBJ2-5
CDR3aa: CASSLEGGGNQGTQYF

v_gene: TRBV9
abundance: .
d_gene: TRBD1
j_gene: TRBJ2-5
CDR3aa: CASSRTGGQETQYF

v_gene: TRBV30
abundance: .
d_gene: .
j_gene: TRBJ2-2
CDR3aa: CAWTRTITGGELFF

v_gene: TRBV2
abundance: .
d_gene: TRBD1
j_gene: TRBJ1-2
CDR3aa: CASSARQGYYGYTF